The clone carrying this T cell receptor beta chain was recorded a few times. Its antigen is as yet unknown. At one boundary the junction diverges from the germline segment, which might be a read error. Purified naive CD4+ T cells were depleted of CD25+ Tregs. After constant-region reverse-primer amplification, full-length variable regions underwent semi-nested PCR with Nested Universal Primer A. TCRdb fed the 5' RACE reads into MiXCR, producing one record per CDR3 protein. The data hold around 43,000 distinct CDR3 sequences, with 18% observed a single time. Overall study findings and caveats: Tumor memory CD4+ T cell TCR gene usage clustered with blood and lymph node memory CD4+ cells and lymph node naive CD4+ cells. Tumor Treg TCRs overlapped most with tumor naive CD4+ cells.

This CDR3 has 14 residues. CDR1 SNHLY and CDR2 FYNNEI come from the germline V gene. This clonotype was obtained from a female donor with breast cancer. V and J are TRBV2 and TRBJ1-2, with TRBD1 as a possible D gene (6 bases). Sequenced sample: naive CD4+ T cells sorted from a lymph node. Described subset: naive CD4+ T cells, CD4+CD45RA+CD25-. The CDR3 reads CASSEYPDRHGHTF. CDR3 DNA: TGTGCCAGCAGTGAATACCCCGACAGGCATGGCCACACCTTC. Full variable domain (remainder filled in from reference TRBV2 and TRBJ1-2): EPEVTQTPSHQVTQMGQEVILRCVPISNHLYFYWYRQILGQKVEFLVSFYNNEISEKSEIFDDQFSVERPDGSNFTLKIRSTKLEDSAMYFCASSEYPDRHGHTFGSGTRLTVV.